This T cell receptor (beta chain) was found in a study of regulatory dendritic cells for organ transplantation. General study findings and limits: Regulatory dendritic cells appeared to expand memory CD8+ clones less than mature ones. Between individuals, the alloreactive memory CD8+ T cell pool differed considerably.

Sorted subsets were CFSE-labeled and cultured approximately 5 days with allogeneic dendritic cells. This clone is labeled as medium-sized (0.01 to 0.1%). Antigen unknown. The V gene's germline CDR1 is LNHDA and CDR2 SQIVND (reference sequence). Trimming took 8 bases from V and 8 from J; bases not matched to a gene: 6. The CDR3 length is 13 residues. Some clones are missing from TCRdb's copy, which holds only in-frame ones; the method was immunoSEQ multiplex PCR. The top ten clones hold 2.5% to 4% of a sample with more than 15,000 clones, roughly four fifths of them seen once. This chain connects TRBV19 to TRBJ1-4; the match to TRBD1 covers 9 bases. The clonotype was recovered from a human donor in good health. The sample taken for sequencing was memory CD4+ T cells from blood cultured with regulatory dendritic cells. Subset given: CD45RO+ memory T cells. CDR3 sequence (DNA): TGTGCCAGTGGGGACAGGGTCGGAGAAAAACTGTTTTTT. Protein product: CASGDRVGEKLFF.